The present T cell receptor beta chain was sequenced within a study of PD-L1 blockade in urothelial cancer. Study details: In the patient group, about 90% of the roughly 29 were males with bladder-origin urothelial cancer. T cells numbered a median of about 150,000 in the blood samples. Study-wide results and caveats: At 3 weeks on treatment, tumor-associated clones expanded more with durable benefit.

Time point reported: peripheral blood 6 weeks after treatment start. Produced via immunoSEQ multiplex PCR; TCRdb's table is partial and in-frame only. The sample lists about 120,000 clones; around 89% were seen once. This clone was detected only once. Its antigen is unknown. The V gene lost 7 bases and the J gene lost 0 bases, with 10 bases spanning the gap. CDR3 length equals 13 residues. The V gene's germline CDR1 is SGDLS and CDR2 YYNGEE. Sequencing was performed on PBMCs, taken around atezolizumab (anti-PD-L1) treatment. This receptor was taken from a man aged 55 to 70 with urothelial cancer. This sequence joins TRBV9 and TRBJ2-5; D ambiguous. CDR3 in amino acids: CASGPGNQETQYF. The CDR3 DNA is TGTGCCAGCGGCCCAGGCAACCAAGAGACCCAGTACTTC.